This is a list of T cell receptor beta chains from one sample in a study of blood T cell repertoires in COVID-19. TCRdb's table, derived via immunoSEQ multiplex PCR, lists solely in-frame clones and lacks some. The data hold around 500,000 clones, with around 85% observed a single time. Sequenced sample: PBMCs or T cells enriched from blood (not recorded which). The origin of the receptors is a woman aged 55 to 70 who had recovered from COVID-19. CDR3s include the opening cysteine and the closing phenylalanine or tryptophan. A D gene is named only where the DNA matches it firmly. Expanded clones get a size class; other rows say once, few or many, or leave the size out.

TRBJ1-4 - - TRBV6-5 TGTGCCAGCAGTTACCAGGAAACTAATGAAAAACTGTTTTTT CASSYQETNEKLFF
TRBJ2-3 - TRBD2 TRBV2 TGTGCCAGCAGCTCACGGCGACTAGCGGCAGTCACAGATACGCAGTATTTT CASSSRRLAAVTDTQYF
TRBJ2-7 - TRBD2 TRBV6-5 TGTGCCAGCAGTTACGTCGACGGGGGGGCCTACGAGCAGTACTTC CASSYVDGGAYEQYF
TRBJ2-4 - - TRBV27 TGTGCCAGCAGTCCCCTTGGGGGCGAAGCCAAAAACATTCAGTACTTC CASSPLGGEAKNIQYF
TRBJ1-5 - - TRBV19 TGTGCCAGTAGTATAGTCTGGGGAGGCAGCAATCAGCCCCAGCATTTT CASSIVWGGSNQPQHF
TRBJ2-3 - TRBD2 TRBV3-1/TRBV3-2 TGTGCCAGCAGCCAAGTCCGGCGGGGGGGAGGAGATACGCAGTATTTT CASSQVRRGGGDTQYF
TRBJ2-3 - - TRBV5-4 TGTGCCAGCAGGCCCCGGACAGAGGGGACAGATACGCAGTATTTT CASRPRTEGTDTQYF
TRBJ1-2 - TRBD1 TRBV5-1 TGCGCCAGCAGCCCGGGGACAGCCAGAAGGGGCTACACCTTC CASSPGTARRGYTF
TRBJ1-2 - - TRBV2 TGTGCCAGCAGGGGGCAGGGCTACACCTTC CASRGQGYTF
TRBJ2-1 once TRBD2 TRBV4-1 TGCGCCAGCAGCCCCCAGTCTAGCGGGGGGGATGAGCAGTTCTTC CASSPQSSGGDEQFF
TRBJ1-2 - TRBD1 TRBV27 TGTGCCAGCAGTTTAACTTTGGGACAGGGAGGCTACACCTTC CASSLTLGQGGYTF
TRBJ1-2 - TRBD1 TRBV25-1 TGTGCCAGCACCCCCGGGACAGAAAACTATGGCTACACCTTC CASTPGTENYGYTF
TRBJ1-2 few - TRBV5-1 TGCGCCAGCAGGGGCGTTCCAGGGGAAGGCTACACCTTC CASRGVPGEGYTF
TRBJ1-5 - TRBD1 TRBV12-5 TGTGCTAGTGGCTCCAACACCGGGACAGCATTTAGCAATCAGCCCCAGCATTTT CASGSNTGTAFSNQPQHF
TRBJ2-1 - - TRBV19 TGTGCCAGTAGAGCCCTCGCGGGTTCAAATGAGCAGTTCTTC CASRALAGSNEQFF
TRBJ1-5 - TRBD1 TRBV10-3 TGTGCCATCAGTGCGGCAGGGGGTGCTGACGATCAGCCCCAGCATTTT CAISAAGGADDQPQHF
TRBJ1-1 - - TRBV5-1 TGCGCCAGCAGCTTGTTAAGGTCGGGGAACACTGAAGCTTTCTTT CASSLLRSGNTEAFF
TRBJ1-3 - - TRBV10-1 TGCGCCAGCCTACGAACCGAAAACTGTGCTGGAAACACCATATATTTT CASLRTENCAGNTIYF
TRBJ1-5 once TRBD1 TRBV15 TGTGCCACCAGCATCGACAGGGCTTATCAGCCCCAGCATTTT CATSIDRAYQPQHF
TRBJ1-3 - - TRBV3-1/TRBV3-2 TGTGCCAGCAGCCGGAGCTCTGGAAACACCATATATTTT CASSRSSGNTIYF
TRBJ1-2 - TRBD1 TRBV4-1 TGCGCCAGCAGCCAGACAGGGGTCTATGGCTACACCTTC CASSQTGVYGYTF
TRBJ2-2 - - TRBV19 TGTGCCAGTATGAACCAAGGGGGTACCGGGGAGCTGTTTTTT CASMNQGGTGELFF
TRBJ1-1 - - TRBV2 TGTGCCAGCCCCCTCTGGGAGACAAAGGCTTTCTTT CASPLWETKAFF
TRBJ1-6 - TRBD1 TRBV3-1/TRBV3-2 TGTGCCAGCAGCCAAGCGACAGGGAATTATAATTCACCCCTCCACTTT CASSQATGNYNSPLHF
TRBJ1-5 - TRBD1 TRBV28 TGTGCCAGCACCGTGGACAGGACTCAGCCCCAGCATTTT CASTVDRTQPQHF
TRBJ1-3 - TRBD1 TRBV12-5 TGTGCTAGTGGCAAGACAGGGGTTGGAAACACCATATATTTT CASGKTGVGNTIYF
TRBJ2-3 once - TRBV5-4 TGTGCCAGCAGCCACCCGGGCCTCGGGGAGGATACGCAGTATTTT CASSHPGLGEDTQYF
TRBJ1-1 - TRBD1 TRBV5-1 TGCGCCAGCAGCCGGGGACAGGGAGGGATCAACACTGAAGCTTTCTTT CASSRGQGGINTEAFF
TRBJ2-2 once TRBD2 TRBV5-5 TGTGCCAGCAGCTTGCAGGGAGGGGCGCCGGGCGGGGAGCTGTTTTTT CASSLQGGAPGGELFF
TRBJ1-6 - - TRBV19 TGTGCCAGTGGCGTCACAGGCAGTGATTCACCCCTCCACTTT CASGVTGSDSPLHF
TRBJ1-6 - - TRBV6-1 TGTGCCAGCAGTGAATTAGATTCACCCCTCCACTTT CASSELDSPLHF
TRBJ2-5 - TRBD1 TRBV5-4 TGTGCCAGCAGGACCGGGACAGGGGTAGGAGAGACCCAGTACTTC CASRTGTGVGETQYF
TRBJ1-2 - TRBD1 TRBV6-6 TGTGCCAGCAGTTACGGGCAGGGGGCTAACTATGGCTACACCTTC CASSYGQGANYGYTF
TRBJ1-5 once TRBD1 TRBV5-1 TGCGCCAGCAGCACGACAGGGGATAGCAATCAGCCCCAGCATTTT CASSTTGDSNQPQHF
TRBJ2-5 - - TRBV28 TGTGCCAGCAGTTTAGGGCAGACCCAGTACTTC CASSLGQTQYF
TRBJ1-5 - - TRBV15 TGTGCCACCAGCAGACTACAGGGCCCCAATCAGCCCCAGCATTTT CATSRLQGPNQPQHF
TRBJ1-5 few - TRBV6-6 TGTGCCAGCAGTTACACCGGGTTCAATGAACCCCAGCATTTT CASSYTGFNEPQHF
TRBJ1-5 - - TRBV2 TGTGCCAGCACTTGGGCACAGGGTTCAAGGCCCCAGCATTTT CASTWAQGSRPQHF
TRBJ2-5 - - TRBV10-3 TGTGCCATCAGTCCCTCGGGGGTGGAGACCCAGTACTTC CAISPSGVETQYF
TRBJ2-2 - TRBD2 TRBV9 TGTGCCAGCAGCGATGGACTAGCGGGGATTCCCGGGGAGCTGTTTTTT CASSDGLAGIPGELFF
TRBJ2-6 - - TRBV2 TGTGCCAGCAGGAGAGAGGGCAGGGGAGTATCCGGGGCCAACGTCCTGACTTTC CASRREGRGVSGANVLTF
TRBJ2-3 - TRBD2 TRBV5-1 TGCGCCAGCAGCCCCCTGCGGGGGGACACAGATACGCAGTATTTT CASSPLRGDTDTQYF
TRBJ2-5 - TRBD1 TRBV14 TGTGCCAGCAGCTTCCGGGACAGGGGGCGTTATGAGACCCAGTACTTC CASSFRDRGRYETQYF
TRBJ2-7 - TRBD2 TRBV5-1 TGCGCCAGCAGCCCGAGCGGGGGGCGTTTGCAGTACTTC CASSPSGGRLQYF
TRBJ2-7 - - TRBV5-1 TGCGCCAGCAGCTGGAGTCCGTTTAGAAGAACCTACGAGCAGTACTTC CASSWSPFRRTYEQYF
TRBJ2-1 - TRBD2 TRBV27 TGTGCCAGCAGTTCCCGACTAGCGGGGAGGTACAATGAGCAGTTCTTC CASSSRLAGRYNEQFF
TRBJ2-1 once TRBD2 TRBV7-9 TGTGCCAGCAGCCGGACTAGCGGGGGGCCGGGTGATGAGCAGTTCTTC CASSRTSGGPGDEQFF
TRBJ2-7 - - TRBV11-2 TGTGCCAGCAGCTTAGAGGGTCAGGGTAGGAGTCCCGAGCAGTACTTC CASSLEGQGRSPEQYF
TRBJ2-7 - TRBD1 TRBV29-1 TGCAGCGTCGTCTTCCAGGACAGGGTCGAGCAGTACTTC CSVVFQDRVEQYF
TRBJ1-6 - - TRBV19 TGTGCCAGTAGTATTACCACAGGGAGCTCCTATAATTCACCCCTCCACTTT CASSITTGSSYNSPLHF
TRBJ1-2 - TRBD1 TRBV29-1 TGCAGCGCCAGGGACAGGAACTATGGCTACACCTTC CSARDRNYGYTF
TRBJ2-1 - - TRBV21-1 TGTGCCAGCAGCCTACCCTTAGATTCCTACAATGAGCAGTTCTTC CASSLPLDSYNEQFF
TRBJ1-1 once TRBD1 TRBV7-9 TGTGCCAGCAGCTTTGGACAGGAAGACACTGAAGCTTTCTTT CASSFGQEDTEAFF
TRBJ2-5 - TRBD1 TRBV2 TGTGCCAGCACCGTCCGTCCCAGGGGGTACGAGACCCAGTACTTC CASTVRPRGYETQYF